These 27 T cell receptor beta chains came from one sample sequenced in a study of T cell repertoires in cytomegalovirus infection. Their antigens remain unidentified. Via MiXCR, TCRdb re-called the reads, giving one row per CDR3 protein. The sample consists of more than 85,000 distinct CDR3 sequences, roughly 30% of them appearing once. Sequences were derived from CD8+ T cells from cultured PBMCs, sampled from culture after CMV antigen stimulation. The source of these receptors is a human donor in good health (CMV status not recorded). Some clones in this sample may be carry-over from other donors' samples.

The chain employs TRBV4-1 and TRBJ1-1, with D tentatively TRBD1 (5 bases). Germline lookup yields CDR1 MGHRA and CDR2 YSYEKL. CDR3 length equals 16 residues. Trimming left V 0 bases short and J 3 bases short, with 14 bases between. CDR3 bases: TGCGCCAGCAGCCAAGAGGGGGGGAGGAGGGACACTGAAGCTTTCTTT. Translating it yields CASSQEGGRRDTEAFF.

In its sample, this clonotype was seen many times. This chain connects TRBV10-3 to TRBJ2-7; no clear D. Germline CDR1 and CDR2: ENHRY and SYGVKD. V was trimmed by 0 bases and J by 0 bases, leaving 15 bases between them. The CDR3 spans 17 residues. CDR3 loop: CAISESTLKPSSYEQYF. CDR3 nucleotide sequence: TGTGCCATCAGTGAGTCGACTCTTAAGCCAAGCTCCTACGAGCAGTACTTC.

The rearrangement joins TRBV27 to TRBJ2-3; 8 bases map to TRBD2. The CDR3 consists of 15 residues. Germline values: CDR1 MNHEY, CDR2 SMNVEV (reference sequence). After removal of 7 bases from V and 2 bases from J, the junction contained 8 bases not matched to a gene. The DNA for the CDR3 is TGTGCCAGCACCGGAGCGGGGGCCTCCACAGATACGCAGTATTTT. Its protein is CASTGAGASTDTQYF.

This rearrangement joins TRBV7-9 to TRBJ2-3; D is unresolved. CDR3 size: 14 residues. Germline CDR1 reads SEHNR; CDR2 reads FQNEAQ (reference sequence). V lost 5 bases to trimming and J lost 1 base, with 10 bases between them. CDR3 sequence reads: CASSQVPGTDTQYF. The CDR3 DNA follows: TGTGCCAGCAGCCAAGTCCCAGGCACAGATACGCAGTATTTT.

This clonotype has only a few counts. The chain links TRBV7-9 to TRBJ2-3; the D call may be TRBD1 or TRBD2 (5 bases each). Trimming shortened V by 1 base and J by 8 bases, and 10 bases separated the two germline ends. CDR1 SEHNR and CDR2 FQNEAQ come from the germline V gene (reference sequence). This CDR3 spans 13 amino acids. The CDR3 protein is CASSLGDPRTQYF. CDR3 bases: TGTGCCAGCAGCTTAGGGGACCCCCGTACGCAGTATTTT.

The rearrangement joins TRBV28 to TRBJ1-2; 10 bases fit TRBD1. Germline V CDR1 and CDR2: MDHEN, SYDVKM. Trimming took 6 bases from V and 4 from J; bases not matched to a gene: 8. The CDR3 extends over 15 amino acids. CDR3: CASRNRDRGVYGYTF. CDR3 nucleotides: TGTGCCAGCAGAAACCGGGACAGGGGAGTCTATGGCTACACCTTC.

A few counts support this clonotype. The rearrangement joins TRBV19 to TRBJ1-5, with D unresolved. Per the germline V gene, CDR1 is LNHDA and CDR2 is SQIVND (reference sequence). The CDR3 loop spans 14 amino acids. The ends were cut back, 3 bases at V and 5 bases at J, with 11 bases in the middle. The CDR3 DNA reads TGTGCCAGTAGTATTCCTTTCCGGGATCAGCCCCAGCATTTT. This translates into CASSIPFRDQPQHF.

The V and J genes are TRBV4-1 and TRBJ2-7; a possible D gene is TRBD1 (5 bases). V lost 1 base to trimming and J lost 3 bases, with 10 bases between them. This CDR3 has 14 amino acids. CDR1 MGHRA and CDR2 YSYEKL come from the germline V gene. The CDR3 spells CASSQADSIYEQYF. The CDR3 region has the DNA TGCGCCAGCAGCCAAGCCGACAGTATCTACGAGCAGTACTTC.

The rearrangement joins TRBV6-1 to TRBJ1-4; 11 positions match TRBD1. Trimming cost V 5 bases and J 10 bases; bases outside gene matches: 6. Germline CDR1 and CDR2: MNHNS and SASEGT. This CDR3 region has 14 residues. The DNA of the CDR3 is TGTGCCAGCAGTCCCGGACAGGGGGCAGGAAAACTGTTTTTT. It translates to CASSPGQGAGKLFF.

The rearrangement links TRBV12-3 or TRBV12-4 to TRBJ2-5, with TRBD1 as a possible D gene (6 bases). The CDR3 runs to 14 residues. Trimming removed 4 bases from V and 1 base from J, with 10 bases in between. The CDR3 sequence: CASSSWTVQETQYF. The CDR3 DNA reads as TGTGCCAGCAGTTCGTGGACAGTCCAAGAGACCCAGTACTTC.

This clonotype was counted only a few times. V and J are TRBV2 and TRBJ1-4; perhaps TRBD1 as D (6 bases). V dropped 6 bases and J dropped 6 bases, with 14 bases sitting between them. The CDR3 spans 14 residues. Germline values: CDR1 SNHLY, CDR2 FYNNEI. The CDR3 DNA sequence: TGTGCCAGCAGGAGGACAGCGGTAGATGAAAAACTGTTTTTT. Encoded protein: CASRRTAVDEKLFF. Full variable domain (missing parts from reference TRBV2 and TRBJ1-4): EPEVTQTPSHQVTQMGQEVILRCVPISNHLYFYWYRQILGQKVEFLVSFYNNEISEKSEIFDDQFSVERPDGSNFTLKIRSTKLEDSAMYFCASRRTAVDEKLFFGSGTQLSVL.

This chain joins TRBV20-1 and TRBJ2-3; 10 positions match TRBD2. The CDR3 totals 17 residues. The trim removed 6 bases at V and 0 bases at J, leaving 12 bases unmatched. Germline CDR1 and CDR2: DFQATT and SNEGSKA (reference sequence). The CDR3 spells CSAGASGGAGSTDTQYF. CDR3 sequence (DNA): TGCAGTGCAGGGGCGAGCGGGGGGGCCGGTAGCACAGATACGCAGTATTTT.

This clonotype appeared a few times. V gene TRBV11-1 combines with J gene TRBJ2-7; D ambiguous. The germline CDR1 and CDR2 sequences are SGHAT and FQDESV (reference sequence). Between the trimmed V and J ends, which lost 2 bases and 3 bases, there was a span of 11 bases. The CDR3 extends over 14 amino acids. The CDR3 loop is CASSLQVGFYEQYF. Here the CDR3 DNA reads TGTGCCAGCAGCTTACAGGTCGGGTTCTACGAGCAGTACTTC.

The table lists this clonotype with a few counts. The chain combines TRBV6-2 or TRBV6-3 with TRBJ2-3; D remains ambiguous. Germline V CDR1 and CDR2: MNHEY, SVGEGT. This CDR3 region has 14 residues. V lost 6 bases, J lost 3 bases, and 13 bases lay in between. The CDR3 bases are TGTGCCAGCAGCCTGATGCTCCGAACAGATACGCAGTATTTT. The encoded protein is CASSLMLRTDTQYF.

This clonotype was seen a handful of times. This rearrangement joins TRBV7-2 to TRBJ2-1, with 7 nucleotides matching TRBD2. CDR3 size: 15 residues. Looked up from germline, CDR1 is SGHTA and CDR2 is FQGNSA. V was pared by 7 bases and J by 4 bases, with 10 bases of the junction left unmatched. CDR3 loop: CASTQEKRGYNEQFF. CDR3 bases: TGTGCCAGCACCCAAGAGAAGCGGGGATACAATGAGCAGTTCTTC.

This clonotype has just a few counts. The chain recombines TRBV29-1 with TRBJ1-2, with D uncertain. The germline V gene encodes CDR1 SQVTM and CDR2 ANQGSEA. The CDR3 is 14 amino acids. V was trimmed by 6 bases and J by 0 bases, leaving 14 bases between them. The CDR3 DNA sequence: TGCAGCGTCATCCGGTCCTTAACTAACTATGGCTACACCTTC. It encodes CSVIRSLTNYGYTF.

This CDR3 reads CASSPPEGRGLEQYF. CDR3 nucleotides: TGTGCCAGCAGCCCCCCGGAGGGGCGGGGCCTCGAGCAGTACTTC. The chain is built from TRBV7-9 and TRBJ2-7, with D perhaps matching TRBD2 (6 bases). V lost 5 bases to trimming and J lost 6 bases, with 20 bases between them. CDR1 is SEHNR and CDR2 is FQNEAQ in the germline V gene (reference sequence). This CDR3 region has 15 residues.

This clonotype has just a few counts. The rearrangement uses TRBV19 and TRBJ1-1; D uncertain. The CDR3 extends over 13 amino acids. Germline CDR1 and CDR2: LNHDA and SQIVND (reference sequence). With 7 bases removed from V and 4 bases from J, the gap between germline ends came to 13 bases. CDR3 DNA: TGTGCCAGTATTAACGGTCAAGCCACTGAAGCTTTCTTT. Translation: CASINGQATEAFF.

The sample holds many counts of this clonotype. This chain uses TRBV29-1 with TRBJ1-1; D gene uncertain. CDR1 and CDR2 (germline): SQVTM, ANQGSEA. CDR3 length: 11 amino acids. V dropped 4 bases and J dropped 8 bases, with 11 bases sitting between them. The CDR3 DNA follows: TGCAGCGTTGTTTCGGTTTGGGAAGCTTTCTTT. As protein: CSVVSVWEAFF.

This clonotype has more than one count but fewer than ten. The V gene is TRBV11-2, the J gene TRBJ2-3, with 9 bases lining up with TRBD2. This CDR3 has 18 residues. Germline V lookup: CDR1 SGHAT, CDR2 FQNNGV. Trimming cost V 1 base and J 6 bases; bases outside gene matches: 14. DNA of the CDR3: TGTGCCAGCAGCTTAGGAGGAGGGAGCGGGGGGCCCCACGATACGCAGTATTTT. This encodes CASSLGGGSGGPHDTQYF.

In this sample, this clonotype turned up a few times. The V and J genes are TRBV2 and TRBJ2-3; weak D call: TRBD1 (7 bases). Trimming took 8 bases from V and 1 from J, leaving 16 bases between them. The germline gives CDR1 SNHLY, CDR2 FYNNEI. The CDR3 length is 15 residues. CDR3 amino acids: CASGFDREGTDTQYF. CDR3 bases: TGTGCCAGCGGGTTTGACAGGGAGGGCACAGATACGCAGTATTTT.

This clonotype was detected a few times. The V call is TRBV6-1, the J call TRBJ1-1; 12 bases line up with TRBD1. The V gene end was trimmed by 5 bases and the J gene end by 6 bases; junction bases not matched to a gene: 7. The germline V gene has CDR1 MNHNS and CDR2 SASEGT. The CDR3 totals 15 residues. This chain's CDR3 is CASSSPGQGAAEAFF. CDR3 bases: TGTGCCAGCAGTTCCCCGGGACAGGGGGCCGCTGAAGCTTTCTTT.

V usage is TRBV7-9 and J usage is TRBJ2-7; D is undetermined. Trimming took off 4 bases at V and 1 base at J, with 11 bases between the two ends. The CDR3 has 14 residues. Germline loops: CDR1 SEHNR, CDR2 FQNEAQ (reference sequence). In DNA form, the CDR3 reads TGTGCCAGCAGCTCCTGGACGGAGTCCTACGAGCAGTACTTC. Residues: CASSSWTESYEQYF.

This clonotype was seen a few times. The V gene is TRBV25-1, the J gene TRBJ2-3; D gene unclear. From germline, CDR1 is MGHDK and CDR2 SYGVNS. CDR3 length: 14 amino acids. Trimming stripped 2 bases from V and 2 bases from J, with 8 bases between. In DNA form, the CDR3 reads TGTGCCAGCAGTGAAATAGGCAACACAGATACGCAGTATTTT. Its protein product is CASSEIGNTDTQYF.

Only a few counts were recorded for this clonotype. The genes are TRBV4-1 and TRBJ2-5; 8 bases map to TRBD2. Germline lookup yields CDR1 MGHRA and CDR2 YSYEKL. Losses at the gene ends were 0 bases for V and 5 bases for J; bases not matched to a gene: 11. The CDR3 consists of 17 residues. This CDR3 is CASSQDQAGGREETQYF. The CDR3 DNA sequence: TGCGCCAGCAGCCAAGATCAGGCGGGGGGCCGGGAGGAGACCCAGTACTTC.

This clonotype was found a few times. The V gene is TRBV4-1, the J gene TRBJ1-1; 10 nucleotides line up with TRBD1. CDR1 and CDR2 (germline): MGHRA, YSYEKL. There are 16 residues in the CDR3. With 5 bases clipped from V and 6 bases from J, the junction kept 12 bases outside the gene matches. The CDR3 region has the DNA TGCGCCAGCAGCATTGGGACAGGGGCGGAATTGCCTGAAGCTTTCTTT. It yields the protein CASSIGTGAELPEAFF.

This clonotype was seen many times. V gene TRBV7-8 combines with J gene TRBJ2-7; possibly TRBD1 for D (6 bases). The CDR3 is 13 amino acids. Germline loops: CDR1 SGHVS, CDR2 FQNEAQ. V lost 1 base, J lost 4 bases, and 8 bases lay in between. The CDR3 reads CASSLVGGYEQYF. The CDR3 bases are TGTGCCAGCAGCTTAGTAGGGGGTTACGAGCAGTACTTC.